This paragraph reports one T cell receptor beta chain. This sample was included in a study of blood T cell repertoires in COVID-19. TCRdb's table, derived via immunoSEQ multiplex PCR, lists solely in-frame clones and lacks some. The sample records about 210,000 clones, approximately 82% being singletons. Sequencing was carried out using peripheral blood. This sequence was found in a woman aged 40 to 49 with acute or convalescent COVID-19.

The CDR3 is CASSRTRGEQYF. CDR3 DNA sequence: TGTGCCAGCAGTAGGACTAGAGGCGAGCAGTACTTC. The rearrangement joins TRBV27 to TRBJ2-7; 7 nucleotides line up with TRBD2. The V gene's germline CDR1 is MNHEY and CDR2 SMNVEV (reference sequence). The CDR3 runs to 12 residues. The V and J ends lost 5 bases and 6 bases, in that order; junction bases with no gene match: 4.